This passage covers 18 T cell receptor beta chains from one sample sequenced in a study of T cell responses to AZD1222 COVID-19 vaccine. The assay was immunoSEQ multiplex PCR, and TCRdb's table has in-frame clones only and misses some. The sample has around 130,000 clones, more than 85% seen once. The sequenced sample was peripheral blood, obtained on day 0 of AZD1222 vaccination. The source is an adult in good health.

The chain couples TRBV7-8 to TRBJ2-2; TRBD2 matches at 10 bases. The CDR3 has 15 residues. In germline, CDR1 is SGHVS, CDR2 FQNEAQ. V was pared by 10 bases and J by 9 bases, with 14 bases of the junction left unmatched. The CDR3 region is CATQNGLAGVRELFF. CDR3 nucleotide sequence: TGTGCCACCCAGAATGGCCTAGCGGGAGTCCGGGAGCTGTTTTTT.

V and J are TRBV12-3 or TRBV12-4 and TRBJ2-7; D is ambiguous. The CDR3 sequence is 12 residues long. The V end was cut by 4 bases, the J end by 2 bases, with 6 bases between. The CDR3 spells CASSSGPYEQYF. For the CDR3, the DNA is TGTGCCAGCAGTTCAGGCCCCTACGAGCAGTACTTC.

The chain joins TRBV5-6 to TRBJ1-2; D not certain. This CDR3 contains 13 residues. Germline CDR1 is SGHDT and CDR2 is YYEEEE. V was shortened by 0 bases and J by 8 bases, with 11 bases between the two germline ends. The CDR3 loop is CASSLVSVRGYTF. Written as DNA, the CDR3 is TGTGCCAGCAGCTTGGTGTCAGTACGGGGCTACACCTTC.

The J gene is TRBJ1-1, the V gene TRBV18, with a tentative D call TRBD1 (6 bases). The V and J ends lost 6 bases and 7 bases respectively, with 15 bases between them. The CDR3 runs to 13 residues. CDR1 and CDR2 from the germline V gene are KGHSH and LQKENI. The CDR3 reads CASSPVPGDEAFF. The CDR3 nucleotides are TGTGCCAGCTCTCCCGTACCAGGGGATGAAGCTTTCTTT.

This CDR3 reads CASSPPEGNIQYF. The CDR3 DNA reads as TGTGCCAGCAGCCCACCCGAGGGAAACATTCAGTACTTC. The chain is built from TRBV27 and TRBJ2-4, with D possibly being TRBD2 (5 bases). V was cut by 6 bases and J by 6 bases, with 12 bases left in between. Germline-derived CDR1 and CDR2 are MNHEY and SMNVEV (reference sequence). There are 13 residues in the CDR3.

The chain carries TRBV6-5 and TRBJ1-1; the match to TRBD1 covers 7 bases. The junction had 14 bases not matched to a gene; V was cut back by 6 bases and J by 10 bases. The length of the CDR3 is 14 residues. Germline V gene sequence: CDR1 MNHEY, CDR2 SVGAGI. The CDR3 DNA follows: TGTGCCAGCAGCCCGAGGGACAGTAAATTTCTAGCTTTCTTT. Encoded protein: CASSPRDSKFLAFF.

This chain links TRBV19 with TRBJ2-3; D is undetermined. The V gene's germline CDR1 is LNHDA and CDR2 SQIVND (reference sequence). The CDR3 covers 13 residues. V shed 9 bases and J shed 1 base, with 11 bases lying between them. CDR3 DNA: TGTGCCAGCAGAAGATTGGGCACAGATACGCAGTATTTT. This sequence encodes CASRRLGTDTQYF. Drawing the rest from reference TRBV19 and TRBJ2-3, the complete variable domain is DGGITQSPKYLFRKEGQNVTLSCEQNLNHDAMYWYRQDPGQGLRLIYYSQIVNDFQKGDIAEGYSVSREKKESFPLTVTSAQKNPTAFYLCASRRLGTDTQYFGPGTRLTVL.

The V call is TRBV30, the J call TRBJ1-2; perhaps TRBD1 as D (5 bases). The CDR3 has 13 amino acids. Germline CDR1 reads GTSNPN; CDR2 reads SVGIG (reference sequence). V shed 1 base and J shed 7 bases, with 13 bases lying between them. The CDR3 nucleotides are TGTGCCTGGAGTGGGGCAGGGATTTTTGGCTACACCTTC. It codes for CAWSGAGIFGYTF.

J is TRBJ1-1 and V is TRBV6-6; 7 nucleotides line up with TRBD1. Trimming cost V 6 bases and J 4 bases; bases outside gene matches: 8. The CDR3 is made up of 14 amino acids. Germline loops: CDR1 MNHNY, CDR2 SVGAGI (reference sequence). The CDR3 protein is CASSPGGGFTEAFF. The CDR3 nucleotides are TGTGCCAGCAGCCCCGGAGGGGGCTTCACTGAAGCTTTCTTT.

CDR3 bases: TGTGCCAGCGACGGAGTAGGGACAGGGGGCTATGGCTACACCTTC. Protein: CASDGVGTGGYGYTF. The chain employs TRBV28 and TRBJ1-2; 11 bases are shared with TRBD1. CDR3 size: 15 residues. Trimming at V came to 8 bases and at J to 4 bases, leaving 9 bases not matched to a gene. Germline lookup yields CDR1 MDHEN and CDR2 SYDVKM.

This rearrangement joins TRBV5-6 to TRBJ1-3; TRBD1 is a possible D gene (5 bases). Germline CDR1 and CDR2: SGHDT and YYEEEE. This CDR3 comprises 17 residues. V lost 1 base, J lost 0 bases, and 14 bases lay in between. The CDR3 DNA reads TGTGCCAGCAGCTTGTACAGGACTAGAAGCTCTGGAAACACCATATATTTT. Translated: CASSLYRTRSSGNTIYF.

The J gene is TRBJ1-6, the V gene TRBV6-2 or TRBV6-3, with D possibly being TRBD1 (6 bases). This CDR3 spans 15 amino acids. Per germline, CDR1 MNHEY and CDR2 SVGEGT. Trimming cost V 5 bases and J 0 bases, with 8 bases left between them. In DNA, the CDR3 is TGTGCCAGCAGTGCAGGGGTCTCCTATAATTCACCCCTCCACTTT. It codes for CASSAGVSYNSPLHF.

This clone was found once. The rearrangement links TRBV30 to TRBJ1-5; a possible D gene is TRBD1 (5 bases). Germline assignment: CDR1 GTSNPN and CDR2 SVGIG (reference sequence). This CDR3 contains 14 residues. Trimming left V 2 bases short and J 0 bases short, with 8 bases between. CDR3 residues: CAWSQGVSNQPQHF. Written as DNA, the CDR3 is TGTGCCTGGAGTCAAGGGGTTAGCAATCAGCCCCAGCATTTT.

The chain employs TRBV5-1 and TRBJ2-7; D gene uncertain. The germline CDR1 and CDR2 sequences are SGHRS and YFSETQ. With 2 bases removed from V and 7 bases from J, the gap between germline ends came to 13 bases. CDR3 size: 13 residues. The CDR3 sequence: CASSFEVSGEQYF. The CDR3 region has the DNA TGCGCCAGCAGCTTCGAGGTATCTGGGGAGCAGTACTTC.

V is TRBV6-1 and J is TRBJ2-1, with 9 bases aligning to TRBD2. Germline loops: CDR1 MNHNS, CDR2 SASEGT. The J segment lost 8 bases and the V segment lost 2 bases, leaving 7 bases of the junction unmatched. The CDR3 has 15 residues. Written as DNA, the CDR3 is TGTGCCAGCAGTGAATTGGTAGCGGGAGTGCATGAGCAGTTCTTC. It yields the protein CASSELVAGVHEQFF.

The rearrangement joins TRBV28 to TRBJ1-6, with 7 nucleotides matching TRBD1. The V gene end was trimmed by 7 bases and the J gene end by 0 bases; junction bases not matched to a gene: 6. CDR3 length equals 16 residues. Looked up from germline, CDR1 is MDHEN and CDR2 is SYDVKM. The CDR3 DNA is TGTGCCAGCAAGGGGGCTCTGAGCTCCTATAATTCACCCCTCCACTTT. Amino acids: CASKGALSSYNSPLHF.

The CDR3 region has the DNA TGTGCCTGGAGTGTACAGGGTAGGAGTCCCCAGCATTTT. It codes for CAWSVQGRSPQHF. The V call is TRBV30, the J call TRBJ1-5; D is possibly TRBD1 (6 bases). The CDR3 length is 13 residues. Between the trimmed V and J ends, which lost 0 bases and 10 bases, there was a span of 13 bases. CDR1 and CDR2 from the germline V gene are GTSNPN and SVGIG (reference sequence).

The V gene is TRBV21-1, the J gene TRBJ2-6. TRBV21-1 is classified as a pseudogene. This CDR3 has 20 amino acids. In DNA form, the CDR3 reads TGTGCCAGCTTGACGGACCTCCATAATATAGGGCACTCTGGGGCCAACGTCCTGACTTTC. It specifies CASLTDLHNIGHSGANVLTF.